Presented here are 24 T cell receptor beta chains from one specimen sequenced in a study of metastatic and nonmetastatic thyroid tumors. TCRdb re-analyzed the PCR reads through MiXCR. The sample contains around 13,000 clones, 12% of which appear only once. None of the patients had undergone any treatment ahead of thyroid surgery. Input material: blood. These receptors were collected from a female donor with papillary thyroid cancer or a benign thyroid nodule (not recorded which). Some clones in this sample may be carry-over from other donors' samples.

This clone came up many times. V usage is TRBV9 and J usage is TRBJ2-2; TRBD2 matches 11 bases. V gave up 3 bases and J gave up 5 bases; unmatched junction bases: 6. The CDR3 covers 16 residues. Germline V CDR1 and CDR2: SGDLS, YYNGEE. For the CDR3, the DNA is TGTGCCAGCAGCGAGCCACCTAGCGGGAGGACCGGGGAGCTGTTTTTT. It is translated as CASSEPPSGRTGELFF.

This clone is categorized as medium-sized. The gene calls are TRBV6-4 and TRBJ2-3; TRBD2 aligns across 11 bases. Germline V lookup: CDR1 MRHNA, CDR2 SNTAGT. The CDR3 totals 16 residues. The V segment lost 3 bases and the J segment 1 base; nucleotides outside the gene matches: 3. The CDR3 spells CASSDRSGGGTDTQYF. In DNA form, the CDR3 reads TGTGCCAGCAGTGATCGTAGCGGGGGGGGCACAGATACGCAGTATTTT.

There are many counts of this clone. A read error is possible here, since a much larger clone lies one base away. J is TRBJ1-2 and V is TRBV5-1; D unclear. This CDR3 spans 12 amino acids. Trimming cost V 2 bases and J 8 bases, with 10 bases left between them. The germline CDR1 and CDR2 sequences are SGHRS and YFSETQ. CDR3 sequence: CASSFGESGYTF. CDR3 coding DNA: TGCGCCAGCAGCTTTGGAGAGAGCGGCTACACCTTC.

This clone has more than one count but fewer than ten. The V and J genes are TRBV18 and TRBJ2-5, with 9 positions matching TRBD2. V trimming: 6 bases; J trimming: 7 bases; junction bases outside the gene matches: 12. This CDR3 contains 15 residues. Germline assignment: CDR1 KGHSH and CDR2 LQKENI. This CDR3 is CASSPPTTAGGTQYF. CDR3 in DNA: TGTGCCAGCTCTCCGCCGACTACAGCGGGGGGGACCCAGTACTTC.

This clone was seen ten or more times. This rearrangement joins TRBV30 to TRBJ2-5; D call uncertain. Germline-derived CDR1 and CDR2 are GTSNPN and SVGIG (reference sequence). V lost 0 bases, J lost 5 bases, and 10 bases lay in between. The CDR3 extends over 13 amino acids. Here the CDR3 reads CAWSVSPQETQYF. CDR3 coding DNA: TGTGCCTGGAGTGTTTCACCTCAGGAGACCCAGTACTTC.

At least ten counts were recorded for this clone. This sequence joins TRBV30 and TRBJ2-7; 10 positions agree with TRBD1. V lost 4 bases to trimming and J lost 4 bases; unmatched junction nucleotides: 7. The CDR3 has 14 residues. Germline V gene sequence: CDR1 GTSNPN, CDR2 SVGIG (reference sequence). The CDR3 sequence: CAWNLGTGAYEQYF. The DNA for the CDR3 is TGTGCCTGGAATTTGGGGACAGGGGCATACGAGCAGTACTTC.

Note on this clone: Germline and junction disagree at one end, which may indicate a read error. The chain recombines TRBV6-2 or TRBV6-3 with TRBJ2-7; 9 bases are a match to TRBD2. CDR3 size: 15 residues. Germline CDR1 and CDR2: MNHEY and SVGEGT. The CDR3 is CAGRYSNSGSYEQYF. The CDR3 coding sequence is TGTGCCGGCAGATACTCGAATAGCGGGAGCTACGAGCAGTACTTC.

A few counts support this clone. The gene calls are TRBV6-2 or TRBV6-3 and TRBJ2-7; D is ambiguous. CDR1 MNHEY and CDR2 SVGEGT come from the germline V gene. The CDR3 has 17 residues. The V and J ends lost 6 bases and 4 bases respectively, with 25 bases between them. This CDR3 reads CASRPERRRGSIYEQYF. The DNA of the CDR3 is TGTGCCAGCAGGCCCGAAAGGCGCAGAGGTTCGATTTACGAGCAGTACTTC.

This clone was observed many times. The chain couples TRBV14 to TRBJ2-1, with 11 bases lining up with TRBD2. The CDR3 consists of 16 residues. V trimming: 3 bases; J trimming: 6 bases; junction bases outside the gene matches: 7. Germline V gives CDR1 SGHDN, CDR2 FVKESK. DNA for the CDR3: TGTGCCAGCAGCCACCTAACTAGCGGGGGTCTCAATGAGCAGTTCTTC. Translating gives CASSHLTSGGLNEQFF.

In its sample, this clone was seen many times. This chain connects TRBV30 to TRBJ2-7, with TRBD1 matching 7 bases. This CDR3 contains 14 residues. Trimming at V came to 3 bases and at J to 5 bases, leaving 10 bases not matched to a gene. Germline loops: CDR1 GTSNPN, CDR2 SVGIG (reference sequence). The CDR3 nucleotides read TGTGCCTGGAGCCCTGCCGCCGGGACAGACGAGCAGTACTTC. This translates into CAWSPAAGTDEQYF. Full variable domain (remainder filled in from reference TRBV30 and TRBJ2-7): SQTIHQWPATLVQPVGSPLSLECTVEGTSNPNLYWYRQAAGRGLQLLFYSVGIGQISSEVPQNLSASRPQDRQFILSSKKLLLSDSGFYLCAWSPAAGTDEQYFGPGTRLTVT.

The sample holds many counts of this clone. V usage is TRBV28 and J usage is TRBJ2-5; a weak D match, TRBD2 (6 bases). Germline values: CDR1 MDHEN, CDR2 SYDVKM. The CDR3 totals 16 residues. V lost 2 bases to trimming and J lost 2 bases, with 15 bases between them. The CDR3: CASSLMRRASQETQYF. CDR3 in DNA: TGTGCCAGCAGTTTAATGAGGAGGGCCTCTCAAGAGACCCAGTACTTC.

The gene calls are TRBV5-1 and TRBJ1-2, with 8 bases aligning to TRBD1. Losses at the gene ends were 4 bases for V and 6 bases for J; bases not matched to a gene: 14. Germline V lookup: CDR1 SGHRS, CDR2 YFSETQ. CDR3 length: 16 residues. In DNA form, the CDR3 reads TGCGCCAGCAGCGACAGAACGGACAGGGCGGGAGATGGCTACACCTTC. It yields the protein CASSDRTDRAGDGYTF.

This clone was recorded at least ten times. The gene calls are TRBV5-4 and TRBJ2-5; 8 bases are shared with TRBD2. V was pared by 5 bases and J by 0 bases, with 3 bases of the junction left unmatched. Germline V gene data show CDR1 as SGHNT and CDR2 as YYREEE (reference sequence). This CDR3 comprises 14 residues. Here the CDR3 DNA reads TGTGCCAGCAGGAAACTAGCGGACCAAGAGACCCAGTACTTC. Translating it yields CASRKLADQETQYF.

This clone is labeled medium-sized. The chain recombines TRBV12-3 or TRBV12-4 with TRBJ1-5; 9 bases fit TRBD1. V shed 1 base, J shed 3 bases, and the junction held 1 base outside the gene matches. The CDR3 runs 15 residues. CDR3 DNA: TGTGCCAGCAGTTTAGGGACAGGGGACAATCAGCCCCAGCATTTT. This codes for CASSLGTGDNQPQHF.

Ten or more counts support this clone. The chain combines TRBV5-1 with TRBJ1-4; D call uncertain. CDR3 length: 15 residues. With 4 bases removed from V and 4 bases from J, the gap between germline ends came to 14 bases. In germline, CDR1 is SGHRS, CDR2 YFSETQ. The CDR3 coding sequence is TGCGCCAGCAGCGAGGGTGCGGACTTTAATGAAAAACTGTTTTTT. Its protein is CASSEGADFNEKLFF. Combining the CDR3 with reference TRBV5-1 and TRBJ1-4 gives the whole variable domain KAGVTQTPRYLIKTRGQQVTLSCSPISGHRSVSWYQQTPGQGLQFLFEYFSETQRNKGNFPGRFSGRQFSNSRSEMNVSTLELGDSALYLCASSEGADFNEKLFFGSGTQLSVL.

This clone was counted ten times or more. The chain couples TRBV6-1 to TRBJ1-2; D unclear. The CDR3 contains 13 residues. The V gene lost 8 bases and the J gene lost 4 bases, with 14 bases spanning the gap. Germline CDR1 reads MNHNS; CDR2 reads SASEGT. The CDR3 loop reads CASVGSVGYGYTF. CDR3 nucleotide sequence: TGTGCCAGCGTGGGGAGCGTCGGCTATGGCTACACCTTC.

This clone was seen many times. This could be a read error, since a much larger clone is one nucleotide away. Other DNA variants within this sample encode the same CDR3. This chain links TRBV12-3 or TRBV12-4 with TRBJ2-1, with TRBD2 matching over 14 bases. This CDR3 is 15 amino acids long. In DNA, the CDR3 is TGCGCCAGCAGCGTCGGGACTAGCGGGAGTAATGAGCAGTTCTTC. Amino acid sequence: CASSVGTSGSNEQFF.

In this sample, this clone turned up many times. The chain combines TRBV11-3 with TRBJ2-7; the match to TRBD2 covers 11 bases. The length of the CDR3 is 15 residues. CDR1 and CDR2 from the germline V gene are SGHNT and YENEEA. Losses at the gene ends were 5 bases for V and 2 bases for J; bases not matched to a gene: 5. CDR3 DNA: TGTGCCAGCAGCATGACTAGCGGGGCAACCTACGAGCAGTACTTC. The encoded protein is CASSMTSGATYEQYF.

The table lists this clone with many counts. The chain recombines TRBV11-1 with TRBJ2-5; 7 bases match TRBD1. CDR1 SGHAT and CDR2 FQDESV come from the germline V gene (reference sequence). Losses at the gene ends were 5 bases for V and 2 bases for J; bases not matched to a gene: 8. This CDR3 spans 15 amino acids. CDR3 DNA: TGTGCCAGCAGCCGTACCTTGGGACAGCAAGAGACCCAGTACTTC. Translation gives CASSRTLGQQETQYF.

This clone was observed many times. The V and J genes are TRBV14 and TRBJ1-1; D gene unclear. This CDR3 has 13 amino acids. Trimming cost V 1 base and J 10 bases, with 13 bases left between them. In germline, CDR1 is SGHDN, CDR2 FVKESK. DNA for the CDR3: TGTGCCAGCAGCCAAGCCGGGTTCGGAGGAGCTTTCTTT. This translates into CASSQAGFGGAFF.

This clone was seen more than once but under ten times. The rearrangement links TRBV7-8 to TRBJ2-5, with D hard to call. Germline V gene sequence: CDR1 SGHVS, CDR2 FQNEAQ. CDR3 length equals 11 residues. Trimming removed 1 base at V and 4 bases at J, with 1 base between. The DNA for the CDR3 is TGTGCCAGCAGCTTAGTAGAGACCCAGTACTTC. It translates to CASSLVETQYF.

V is TRBV4-2 and J is TRBJ1-2; D uncertain. Trimming removed 2 bases at V and 8 bases at J, with 9 bases between. The CDR3 has 12 amino acids. Germline V gene lookup returns CDR1 LGHNA and CDR2 YNFKEQ. CDR3 nucleotide sequence: TGTGCCAGCAGCCAAAGGGTTTGGGGCTACACCTTC. Protein: CASSQRVWGYTF.

This clone has a count of ten or more. The chain combines TRBV5-4 with TRBJ2-3; perhaps TRBD1 as D (6 bases). CDR1 and CDR2 (germline): SGHNT, YYREEE (reference sequence). This CDR3 is 17 amino acids long. The V end was cut by 4 bases, the J end by 8 bases, with 26 bases between. This CDR3 is CASSREMGVGAVGTQYF. DNA for the CDR3: TGTGCCAGCAGCAGGGAAATGGGGGTGGGGGCGGTCGGTACGCAGTATTTT.

This clone was observed at least ten times. This may arise from a read error, as a much more abundant clone is one base away. The sample holds other DNA sequences that translate to the same CDR3. The rearrangement links TRBV5-6 to TRBJ1-2, with D uncertain. The CDR3 is 14 residues long. Trimming removed 2 bases from V and 2 bases from J, with 10 bases in between. CDR1 is SGHDT, CDR2 YYEEEE, per germline. This CDR3 is CASSFSALNYGYTF. The CDR3, as DNA: TGTGCCAGCAGCTTTTCGGCATTGAACTATGGCTACACCTTC.